What follows are 26 T cell receptor beta chains derived from one specimen sequenced in a study of blood T cell repertoires in COVID-19. Data came from immunoSEQ multiplex PCR; TCRdb stores just in-frame clones and leaves some out. The sample includes under 250,000 clones, 75% to 90% seen only once; the top ten take about 5%. Sequenced input: peripheral blood. The receptors derive from a woman aged 40 to 50 with acute or convalescent COVID-19.

This clone was found a few times. The V call is TRBV2, the J call TRBJ1-1; a possible D gene is TRBD1 (5 bases). Trimming cost V 10 bases and J 4 bases, with 16 bases left between them. Germline V lookup: CDR1 SNHLY, CDR2 FYNNEI. The CDR3 has 13 amino acids. For the CDR3, the DNA is TGTGCCACAACCGGTAGGAGGGGCACTGAAGCTTTCTTT. Amino acids: CATTGRRGTEAFF. Filled out from reference TRBV2 and TRBJ1-1, the complete variable domain reads EPEVTQTPSHQVTQMGQEVILRCVPISNHLYFYWYRQILGQKVEFLVSFYNNEISEKSEIFDDQFSVERPDGSNFTLKIRSTKLEDSAMYFCATTGRRGTEAFFGQGTRLTVV.

The chain is built from TRBV10-2 and TRBJ2-1, with D perhaps matching TRBD1 (6 bases). Trimming stripped 6 bases from V and 13 bases from J, with 13 bases between. The CDR3 has 11 residues. Germline V gene sequence: CDR1 WSHSY, CDR2 SAAADI. The CDR3 region has the DNA TGCGCCAGCAGGATACAGGGTCGTCAGTTCTTC. It translates to CASRIQGRQFF.

The chain uses TRBV7-3 and TRBJ2-5; 15 bases agree with TRBD2. Germline assignment: CDR1 SGHTA and CDR2 FQGTGA. The V gene end was trimmed by 3 bases and the J gene end by 8 bases; junction bases not matched to a gene: 1. The CDR3 runs 14 residues. CDR3 nucleotides: TGTGCCAGCAGCTTGGGACTAGCGGGGGGAACCCAGTACTTC. As protein: CASSLGLAGGTQYF.

This chain joins TRBV5-1 and TRBJ1-2; TRBD1 is a possible D gene (6 bases). Germline CDR1 is SGHRS and CDR2 is YFSETQ. The CDR3 runs 17 residues. Trimming left V 5 bases short and J 4 bases short, with 24 bases between. The CDR3 DNA sequence: TGCGCCAGCAGATTCAGGCAGGGGATAATCCCTCCCTATGGCTACACCTTC. Translation: CASRFRQGIIPPYGYTF.

The chain recombines TRBV5-5 with TRBJ1-2, with D perhaps matching TRBD1 (6 bases). Trimming cost V 4 bases and J 4 bases, with 17 bases left between them. The germline V gene encodes CDR1 SGHKS and CDR2 YYEKEE (reference sequence). The CDR3 extends over 15 amino acids. The CDR3 loop is CASSPHPGATYGYTF. CDR3 bases: TGTGCCAGCAGCCCTCACCCAGGGGCTACCTATGGCTACACCTTC.

The chain recombines TRBV24-1 with TRBJ1-2, with D uncertain. The CDR3 extends over 13 amino acids. Trimming took off 11 bases at V and 1 base at J, with 13 bases between the two ends. Looked up from germline, CDR1 is KGHDR and CDR2 is SFDVKD. DNA of the CDR3: TGTGCCATCTTCCCGACACGTAACTATGGCTACACCTTC. This encodes CAIFPTRNYGYTF.

The gene calls are TRBV11-2 and TRBJ2-2, with TRBD2 matching 9 bases. V trimming: 5 bases; J trimming: 7 bases; junction bases outside the gene matches: 5. Per the germline V gene, CDR1 is SGHAT and CDR2 is FQNNGV. The CDR3 has 14 amino acids. CDR3 sequence (DNA): TGTGCCAGCAGCAAGCGGGGGGAAGGCGGGGAGCTGTTTTTT. Its translation: CASSKRGEGGELFF.

CDR3 sequence: CLSGLAAINEQFF. CDR3 sequence (DNA): TGTCTTTCCGGTCTAGCGGCAATAAATGAGCAGTTCTTC. The rearrangement joins TRBV7-9 to TRBJ2-1; TRBD2 aligns across 7 bases. CDR1 and CDR2 from the germline V gene are SEHNR and FQNEAQ (reference sequence). The CDR3 is made up of 13 amino acids.

There are a few counts of this clone. The chain recombines TRBV19 with TRBJ1-2; 10 bases are a match to TRBD1. Trimming cost V 5 bases and J 3 bases; bases outside gene matches: 6. Germline lookup yields CDR1 LNHDA and CDR2 SQIVND (reference sequence). The CDR3 covers 15 residues. Here the CDR3 DNA reads TGTGCCAGTAGTTCATTGACAGGGGGCGACTATGGCTACACCTTC. Translating it yields CASSSLTGGDYGYTF.

This chain uses TRBV19 with TRBJ1-4; D might be TRBD1 (5 bases). The CDR3 runs 17 residues. CDR1 and CDR2 (germline): LNHDA, SQIVND (reference sequence). V was pared by 1 base and J by 0 bases, with 12 bases between. The CDR3 reads CASSIASDRATNEKLFF. The DNA of the CDR3 is TGTGCCAGTAGTATAGCCTCCGACAGAGCAACTAATGAAAAACTGTTTTTT.

The chain employs TRBV5-4 and TRBJ1-2; the match to TRBD1 covers 7 bases. CDR1 SGHNT and CDR2 YYREEE come from the germline V gene (reference sequence). The J segment lost 7 bases and the V segment lost 2 bases, leaving 5 bases of the junction unmatched. The CDR3 spans 13 residues. CDR3 in amino acids: CASSFPGGRGYTF. The CDR3, as DNA: TGTGCCAGCAGCTTCCCAGGGGGTCGTGGCTACACCTTC.

This chain joins TRBV19 and TRBJ1-2, with unresolved D. The germline CDR1 and CDR2 sequences are LNHDA and SQIVND (reference sequence). The germline V and J ends were trimmed by 7 bases and 3 bases, with 18 bases remaining between them. This CDR3 has 15 residues. The CDR3 coding sequence is TGTGCCAGTAAACCTAGCGGCCGTCCGGACTATGGCTACACCTTC. Translating gives CASKPSGRPDYGYTF.

The rearrangement joins TRBV11-1 to TRBJ1-3; 7 nucleotides line up with TRBD1. Trimming at V came to 4 bases and at J to 0 bases, leaving 6 bases not matched to a gene. Germline V lookup: CDR1 SGHAT, CDR2 FQDESV (reference sequence). The CDR3 runs 16 residues. CDR3: CASSSVGGLSGNTIYF. The CDR3 nucleotides read TGTGCCAGCAGCTCCGTAGGGGGCCTCTCTGGAAACACCATATATTTT.

This chain joins TRBV5-1 and TRBJ2-1; TRBD2 agrees at 12 bases. This CDR3 comprises 17 residues. Trimming took 0 bases from V and 10 from J; bases not matched to a gene: 11. Germline V gene sequence: CDR1 SGHRS, CDR2 YFSETQ. The CDR3 coding sequence is TGCGCCAGCAGCTTGGCCGCCACTAGCGGGGGGTTTCGGGAGCAGTTCTTC. Protein sequence: CASSLAATSGGFREQFF.

The gene calls are TRBV30 and TRBJ1-5; 7 nucleotides line up with TRBD1. The CDR3 runs to 15 residues. Germline-derived CDR1 and CDR2 are GTSNPN and SVGIG (reference sequence). V gave up 3 bases and J gave up 4 bases; unmatched junction bases: 9. The CDR3 region has the DNA TGTGCCTGGAGCCACCGCGACAGGGATAATCAGCCCCAGCATTTT. This translates into CAWSHRDRDNQPQHF.

The chain recombines TRBV4-1 with TRBJ1-4; D may be TRBD1 (5 bases). From germline, CDR1 is MGHRA and CDR2 YSYEKL. The V and J ends lost 2 bases and 8 bases respectively, with 15 bases between them. The CDR3 totals 15 residues. The CDR3 is CASSQLTGGAEKLFF. CDR3 nucleotides: TGCGCCAGCAGCCAACTAACCGGGGGAGCAGAAAAACTGTTTTTT.

This chain uses TRBV5-4 with TRBJ2-5, with TRBD2 matching 7 bases. CDR1 and CDR2 (germline): SGHNT, YYREEE (reference sequence). V trimming: 2 bases; J trimming: 4 bases; junction bases outside the gene matches: 8. The CDR3 length is 15 residues. The CDR3 region is CASSLTGGGSETQYF. CDR3 DNA: TGTGCCAGCAGCTTAACGGGGGGAGGATCAGAGACCCAGTACTTC.

This clone was seen a handful of times. This chain links TRBV5-1 with TRBJ1-1, with D possibly matching TRBD1 (5 bases). In germline, CDR1 is SGHRS, CDR2 YFSETQ. The CDR3 loop spans 14 amino acids. V was shortened by 4 bases and J by 0 bases, with 10 bases between the two germline ends. The CDR3 sequence is CASSNQGLNTEAFF. The CDR3 DNA sequence: TGCGCCAGCAGCAATCAGGGTTTGAACACTGAAGCTTTCTTT.

This chain joins TRBV11-3 and TRBJ2-3; 12 bases are a match to TRBD2. The CDR3 covers 16 residues. After removal of 5 bases from V and 2 bases from J, the junction contained 5 bases not matched to a gene. Germline CDR1 reads SGHNT; CDR2 reads YENEEA. The DNA of the CDR3 is TGTGCCAGCAGCCTACTAGCGGGGGGACTCACAGATACGCAGTATTTT. As protein: CASSLLAGGLTDTQYF.

A few counts support this clone. The chain combines TRBV5-4 with TRBJ1-1; TRBD1 matches 9 bases. The CDR3 consists of 15 residues. Germline V gives CDR1 SGHNT, CDR2 YYREEE (reference sequence). V lost 4 bases and J lost 5; bases outside the gene matches: 9. CDR3 residues: CASSVQQGAGTEAFF. Written as DNA, the CDR3 is TGTGCCAGCAGCGTCCAACAGGGGGCGGGTACTGAAGCTTTCTTT.

This rearrangement joins TRBV5-1 to TRBJ1-6, with 7 bases aligning to TRBD1. J gave up 10 bases and V 1 base, and 5 bases lay outside the gene matches. CDR1 is SGHRS, CDR2 YFSETQ, per germline. CDR3 length equals 14 residues. The CDR3 region is CASSLWDSNSPLHF. The CDR3, as DNA: TGCGCCAGCAGCTTGTGGGACAGTAACTCACCCCTCCACTTT.

The rearrangement links TRBV29-1 to TRBJ1-4, with TRBD1 identical over 9 bases. CDR3 length: 14 amino acids. Per the germline V gene, CDR1 is SQVTM and CDR2 is ANQGSEA. V lost 5 bases and J lost 8; bases outside the gene matches: 9. Here the CDR3 DNA reads TGCAGCGTTAACACAGGGGGCTTAGGGGAAAAACTGTTTTTT. Translating it yields CSVNTGGLGEKLFF.

This sequence joins TRBV4-1 and TRBJ1-4; D is unclear. The CDR3 spans 16 residues. Trimming shortened V by 7 bases and J by 4 bases, and 19 bases separated the two germline ends. Germline loops: CDR1 MGHRA, CDR2 YSYEKL. CDR3 in amino acids: CASMIHPAVFNEKLFF. For the CDR3, the DNA is TGCGCCAGCATGATCCACCCCGCGGTCTTTAATGAAAAACTGTTTTTT.

The chain uses TRBV4-1 and TRBJ2-3; possible D gene TRBD2, 5 bases. V gave up 10 bases and J gave up 4 bases, with 18 bases separating them. The germline V gene encodes CDR1 MGHRA and CDR2 YSYEKL. The CDR3 runs 14 residues. The CDR3 reads CATDTSDGADTQYF. In DNA form, the CDR3 reads TGCGCCACCGATACCTCGGACGGGGCAGATACGCAGTATTTT.

The V gene is TRBV27, the J gene TRBJ1-3; TRBD1 agrees at 9 bases. This CDR3 is built from 18 residues. From germline, CDR1 is MNHEY and CDR2 SMNVEV (reference sequence). Trimming at V came to 6 bases and at J to 8 bases, leaving 20 bases not matched to a gene. The CDR3 protein is CASRPSWAGQGPMDTIYF. In DNA form, the CDR3 reads TGTGCCAGCAGACCTTCGTGGGCCGGACAGGGGCCAATGGACACCATATATTTT.

The chain uses TRBV18 and TRBJ1-5; D is undetermined. Trimming left V 3 bases short and J 6 bases short, with 15 bases between. Germline V gene sequence: CDR1 KGHSH, CDR2 LQKENI. The CDR3 length is 15 residues. CDR3 DNA: TGTGCCAGCTCACCTGCATGGGCGCGGGGTCAGCCCCAGCATTTT. Residues: CASSPAWARGQPQHF.